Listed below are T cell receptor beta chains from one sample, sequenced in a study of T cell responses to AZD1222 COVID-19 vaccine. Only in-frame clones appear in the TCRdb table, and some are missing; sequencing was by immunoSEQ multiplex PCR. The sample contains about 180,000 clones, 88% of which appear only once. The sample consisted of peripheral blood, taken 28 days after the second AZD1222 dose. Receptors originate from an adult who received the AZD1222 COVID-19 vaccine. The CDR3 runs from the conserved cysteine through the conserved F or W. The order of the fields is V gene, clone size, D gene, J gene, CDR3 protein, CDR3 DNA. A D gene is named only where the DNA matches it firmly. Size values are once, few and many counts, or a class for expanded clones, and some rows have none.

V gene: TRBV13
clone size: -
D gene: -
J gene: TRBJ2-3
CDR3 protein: CASSSNGRERTDTQYF
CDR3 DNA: TGTGCCAGCAGCTCCAATGGACGGGAAAGAACAGATACGCAGTATTTT

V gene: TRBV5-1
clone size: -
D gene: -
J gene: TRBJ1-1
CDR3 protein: CASSPLRDQNTEAFF
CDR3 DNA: TGCGCCAGCAGCCCCCTCAGGGACCAGAACACTGAAGCTTTCTTT

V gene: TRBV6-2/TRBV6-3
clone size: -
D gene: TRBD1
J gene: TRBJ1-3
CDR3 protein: CASSHPRTGSGNTIYF
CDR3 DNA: TGTGCCAGCAGTCATCCGCGGACAGGCTCTGGAAACACCATATATTTT

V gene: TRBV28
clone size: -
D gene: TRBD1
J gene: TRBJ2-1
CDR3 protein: CASSLPRQGPSGEQFF
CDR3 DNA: TGTGCCAGCAGTTTGCCCAGACAGGGGCCCTCGGGTGAGCAGTTCTTC

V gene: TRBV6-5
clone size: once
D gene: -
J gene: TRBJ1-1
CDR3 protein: CASSYTGRRGEAFF
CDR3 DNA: TGTGCCAGCAGTTACACCGGCAGAAGGGGGGAAGCTTTCTTT

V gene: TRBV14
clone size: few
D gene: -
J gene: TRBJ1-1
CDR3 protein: CASSLTGWDTEAFF
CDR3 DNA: TGTGCCAGCAGCCTTACAGGGTGGGACACTGAAGCTTTCTTT

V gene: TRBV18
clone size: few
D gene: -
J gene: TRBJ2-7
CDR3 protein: CASSPAPMSSYEQYF
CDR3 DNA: TGTGCCAGCTCACCGGCACCGATGAGCTCCTACGAGCAGTACTTC

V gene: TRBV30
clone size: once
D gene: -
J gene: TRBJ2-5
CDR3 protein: CAWSPSQETQYF
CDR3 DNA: TGTGCCTGGAGTCCGAGTCAAGAGACCCAGTACTTC

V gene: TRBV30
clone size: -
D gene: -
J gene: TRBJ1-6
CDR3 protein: CAWSPLGQNSPLHF
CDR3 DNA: TGTGCCTGGAGCCCCCTCGGACAGAATTCACCCCTCCACTTT

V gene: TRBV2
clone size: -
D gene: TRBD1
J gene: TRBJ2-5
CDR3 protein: CAIPTGEVWETQYF
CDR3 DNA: TGTGCCATCCCGACAGGGGAGGTTTGGGAGACCCAGTACTTC

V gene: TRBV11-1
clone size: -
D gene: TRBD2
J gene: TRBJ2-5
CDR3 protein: CASSLALAGGETQYF
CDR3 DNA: TGTGCCAGCAGCTTAGCGCTAGCGGGGGGGGAGACCCAGTACTTC

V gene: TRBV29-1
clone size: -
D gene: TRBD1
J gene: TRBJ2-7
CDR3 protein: CSVQDRATYEQYF
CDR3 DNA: TGCAGCGTCCAGGACAGGGCGACCTACGAGCAGTACTTC

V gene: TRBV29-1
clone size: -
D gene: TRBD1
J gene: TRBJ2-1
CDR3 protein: CSAPTGVNEQFF
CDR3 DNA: TGCAGCGCGCCAACAGGGGTCAATGAGCAGTTCTTC

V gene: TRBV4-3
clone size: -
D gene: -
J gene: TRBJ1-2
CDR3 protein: CASSQDWQGISGYTF
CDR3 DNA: TGCGCCAGCAGCCAAGACTGGCAGGGGATCTCTGGCTACACCTTC

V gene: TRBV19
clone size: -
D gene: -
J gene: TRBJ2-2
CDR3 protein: CASSITNTGELFF
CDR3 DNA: TGTGCCAGTAGTATTACGAACACCGGGGAGCTGTTTTTT

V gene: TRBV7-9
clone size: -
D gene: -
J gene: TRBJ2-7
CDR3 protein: CASSTGTHEQYF
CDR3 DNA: TGTGCCAGCAGCACCGGGACACACGAGCAGTACTTC

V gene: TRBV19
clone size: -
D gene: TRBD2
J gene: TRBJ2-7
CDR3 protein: CASSIPGLAGDPYEQYF
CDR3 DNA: TGTGCCAGTAGTATACCGGGACTAGCGGGAGATCCCTACGAGCAGTACTTC

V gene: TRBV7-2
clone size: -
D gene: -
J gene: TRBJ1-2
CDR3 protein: CASTSVGSYNYGYTF
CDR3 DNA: TGTGCCAGCACCTCGGTGGGGTCTTATAACTATGGCTACACCTTC

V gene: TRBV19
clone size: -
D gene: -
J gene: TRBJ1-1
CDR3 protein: CASSFRGLTEAFF
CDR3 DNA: TGTGCCAGTAGTTTCCGGGGCCTCACTGAAGCTTTCTTT

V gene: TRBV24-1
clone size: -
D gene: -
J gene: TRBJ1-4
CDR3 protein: CATSDSGNEKLFF
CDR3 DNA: TGTGCCACCAGTGATTCCGGTAATGAAAAACTGTTTTTT

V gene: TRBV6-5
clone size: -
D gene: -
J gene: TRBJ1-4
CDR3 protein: CASTMGVINEKLFF
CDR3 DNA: TGTGCCAGCACCATGGGGGTCATAAATGAAAAACTGTTTTTT

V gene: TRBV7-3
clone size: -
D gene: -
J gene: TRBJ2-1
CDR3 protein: CASSRQAVNEQFF
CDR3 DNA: TGTGCCAGCAGCCGACAAGCGGTAAATGAGCAGTTCTTC

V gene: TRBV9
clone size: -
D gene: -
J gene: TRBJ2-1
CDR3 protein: CASSSENSNNEQFF
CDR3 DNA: TGTGCCAGCAGCTCCGAAAACAGCAACAATGAGCAGTTCTTC

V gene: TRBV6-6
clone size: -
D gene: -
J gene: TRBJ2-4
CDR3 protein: CASSYLGTTKNIQYF
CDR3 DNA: TGTGCCAGCAGTTACCTGGGGACGACCAAAAACATTCAGTACTTC

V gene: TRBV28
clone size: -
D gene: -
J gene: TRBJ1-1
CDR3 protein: CASTQGLMNTEAFF
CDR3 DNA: TGTGCCAGCACCCAAGGACTGATGAACACTGAAGCTTTCTTT

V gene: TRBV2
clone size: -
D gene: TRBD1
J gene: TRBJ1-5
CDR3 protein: CASRRGQGFGQPQHF
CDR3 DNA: TGTGCCAGCAGGAGGGGGCAGGGGTTCGGTCAGCCCCAGCATTTT

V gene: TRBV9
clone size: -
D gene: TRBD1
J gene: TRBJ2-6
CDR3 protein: CASSYRQGRSSAGANVLTF
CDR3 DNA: TGTGCCAGCAGTTACCGACAGGGTAGGAGCTCGGCTGGGGCCAACGTCCTGACTTTC

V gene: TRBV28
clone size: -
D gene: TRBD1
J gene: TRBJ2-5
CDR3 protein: CASSPRQGQETQYF
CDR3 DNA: TGTGCCAGCAGTCCCCGACAGGGCCAAGAGACCCAGTACTTC

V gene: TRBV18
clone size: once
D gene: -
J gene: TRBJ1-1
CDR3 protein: CASSTILAMNTEAFF
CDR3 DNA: TGTGCCAGCTCAACCATCCTGGCGATGAACACTGAAGCTTTCTTT

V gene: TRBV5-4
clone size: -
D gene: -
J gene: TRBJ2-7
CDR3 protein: CASSPRGGQGSYEQYF
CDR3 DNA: TGTGCCAGCAGCCCCCGGGGCGGGCAGGGATCCTACGAGCAGTACTTC

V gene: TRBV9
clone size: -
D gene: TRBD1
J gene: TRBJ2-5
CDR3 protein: CASSEKDRRVQETQYF
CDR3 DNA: TGTGCCAGCAGCGAAAAGGACAGGCGAGTCCAAGAGACCCAGTACTTC

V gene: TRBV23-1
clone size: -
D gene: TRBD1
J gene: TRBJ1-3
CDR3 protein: CASRRDRDSGNTIYF
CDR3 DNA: TGCGCCAGCAGACGGGACAGGGACTCTGGAAACACCATATATTTT

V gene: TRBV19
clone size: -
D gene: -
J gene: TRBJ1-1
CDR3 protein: CASSKGRNTEAFF
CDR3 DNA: TGTGCCAGTAGTAAGGGCAGGAACACTGAAGCTTTCTTT

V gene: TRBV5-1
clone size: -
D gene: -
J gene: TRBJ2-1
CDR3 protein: CASSGEWEQFF
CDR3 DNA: TGCGCCAGCAGCGGGGAATGGGAGCAGTTCTTC

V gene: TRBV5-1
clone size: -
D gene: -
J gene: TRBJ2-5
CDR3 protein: CASSGQGASGVQETQYF
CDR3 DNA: TGCGCCAGCAGCGGACAGGGCGCTAGCGGGGTCCAAGAGACCCAGTACTTC

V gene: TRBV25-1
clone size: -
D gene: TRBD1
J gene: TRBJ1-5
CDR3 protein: CASSARDRGPNQPQHF
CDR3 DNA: TGTGCCAGCAGTGCCCGGGACAGGGGGCCAAATCAGCCCCAGCATTTT

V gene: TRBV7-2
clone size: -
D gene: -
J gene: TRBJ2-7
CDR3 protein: CASSFPGPGDEQYF
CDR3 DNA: TGTGCCAGCAGCTTCCCCGGACCCGGCGACGAGCAGTACTTC

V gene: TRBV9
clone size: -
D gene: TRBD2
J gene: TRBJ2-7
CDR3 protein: CASSPRSSGSSYEQYF
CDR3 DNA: TGTGCCAGCAGCCCCCGGAGTAGCGGGAGCTCCTACGAGCAGTACTTC

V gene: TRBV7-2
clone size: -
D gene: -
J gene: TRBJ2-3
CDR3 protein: CASSPDTDTQYF
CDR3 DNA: TGTGCCAGCAGCCCGGACACAGATACGCAGTATTTT

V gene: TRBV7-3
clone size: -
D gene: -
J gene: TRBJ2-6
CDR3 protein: CASSSEDGLPGANVLTF
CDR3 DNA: TGTGCCAGCAGCTCCGAGGACGGACTCCCTGGGGCCAACGTCCTGACTTTC

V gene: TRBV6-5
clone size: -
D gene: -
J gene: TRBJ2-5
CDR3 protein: CASSYAAGGETQYF
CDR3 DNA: TGTGCCAGCAGCTACGCGGCAGGGGGGGAGACCCAGTACTTC

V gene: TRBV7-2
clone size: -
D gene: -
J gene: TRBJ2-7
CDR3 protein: CASSFTDGSYEQYF
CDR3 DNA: TGTGCCAGCAGCTTTACGGACGGCTCCTACGAGCAGTACTTC

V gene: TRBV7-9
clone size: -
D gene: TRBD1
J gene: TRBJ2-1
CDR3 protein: CASSPRTGGYNEQFF
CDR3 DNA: TGTGCCAGCAGCCCGAGGACAGGGGGCTACAATGAGCAGTTCTTC

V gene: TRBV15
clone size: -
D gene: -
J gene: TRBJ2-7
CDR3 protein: CATSSGGVASYEQYF
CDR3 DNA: TGTGCCACCAGCTCTGGGGGAGTGGCCTCCTACGAGCAGTACTTC

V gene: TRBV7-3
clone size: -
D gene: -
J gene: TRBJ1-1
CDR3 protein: CASSPGGANTEAFF
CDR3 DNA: TGTGCCAGCAGTCCGGGCGGAGCGAACACTGAAGCTTTCTTT

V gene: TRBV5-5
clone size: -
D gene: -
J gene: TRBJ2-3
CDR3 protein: CASSLAGFGTPTTDTQYF
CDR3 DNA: TGTGCCAGCAGCCTGGCGGGCTTCGGGACACCCACCACAGATACGCAGTATTTT

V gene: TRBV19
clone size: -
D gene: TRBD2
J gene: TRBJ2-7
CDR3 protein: CASRDRLAGVEQYF
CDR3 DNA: TGTGCCAGTAGAGACCGACTAGCGGGAGTCGAGCAGTACTTC

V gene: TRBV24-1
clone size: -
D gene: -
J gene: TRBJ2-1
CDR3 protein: CATSDFKHGEEQFF
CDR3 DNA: TGTGCCACCAGTGATTTCAAGCACGGTGAGGAGCAGTTCTTC

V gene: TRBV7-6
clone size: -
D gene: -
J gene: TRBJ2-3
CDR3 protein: CASSQVPPDTQYF
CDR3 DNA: TGTGCCAGCAGCCAAGTTCCCCCAGATACGCAGTATTTT

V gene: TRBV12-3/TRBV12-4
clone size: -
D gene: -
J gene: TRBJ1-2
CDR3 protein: CASTDPRRGGYTF
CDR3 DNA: TGTGCCAGCACAGACCCGCGGCGTGGTGGCTACACCTTC

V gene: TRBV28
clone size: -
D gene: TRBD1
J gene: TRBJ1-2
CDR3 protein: CASSAPSEGANGYTF
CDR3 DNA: TGTGCCAGCAGTGCTCCCTCCGAGGGGGCTAATGGCTACACCTTC